This T cell receptor beta chain was recovered during a study of OX40 agonist ivuxolimab in advanced cancers. About the full investigation: Ivuxolimab was a fully human IgG2 agonistic monoclonal antibody targeting the costimulatory receptor OX40 (CD134). Intravenous ivuxolimab was administered to patients every 2 weeks at six dose levels: 0.01, 0.1, 0.3, 1.5, 3 and 10 mg/kg. Among the 52 dose-escalation patients, about 19 had hepatocellular carcinoma, around 15 melanoma, 9 renal cell carcinoma and 9 head and neck cancer. In the dose-escalation cohort, around four fifths of patients were male, and the mean age was around 60 years with a range of about 20 to 80. Prior anti-PD-1, anti-PD-L1 or anti-CTLA-4 therapy was permitted, and checkpoint inhibitors had been received by around 39% of dose-escalation patients. Partial responses occurred in three dose-escalation patients: two with cutaneous melanoma and one with hepatocellular carcinoma. Peripheral TCRbeta sequencing was intended to test whether TCR sequence diversity was altered and clonal T-cell expansion was caused by ivuxolimab. The paper covers the monotherapy dose-escalation part of the phase I ivuxolimab trial, which included N ≈ 54 patients. What the authors observed across the whole study: The antigen specificity of the peripheral T cells that underwent clonal expansion was not determined. Clonal expansion of both CD4+ and CD8+ blood T cells was observed from baseline to week 6 at doses 0.1 to 3.0 mg/kg. In the 0.1-3.0 mg/kg groups, partial responders were among the patients with the lowest normalized peripheral clonal expansion, particularly in CD8+ T cells. On average, CD8+ T cells showed more expanded clones than CD4+ T cells after ivuxolimab. Low levels of normalized T-cell clonal expansion were also seen in some nonresponding patients.

V and J lose 4 bases and 6 bases, and a span of 16 bases separates them. The CDR3, cysteine through phenylalanine, is 15 amino acids long. Only the CDR3 part of the read is kept: 45 bases, read in frame from the first base. Based on the germline V gene (reference sequence), the CDR1 and CDR2 sequences are SGHNT and YYREEE. This clone showed up just a few times. The antigen it recognizes is unknown. Within one base of it there is no much larger clone, and no base qualities were kept. Genomic DNA was isolated from the sorted cells so that the TCRbeta CDR3 region could be sequenced. The immunoSEQ Assay was used for sequencing of TCRbeta CDR3 regions. The clones in this table, taken by TCRdb from immuneACCESS, are in-frame only. Not every clone is retained; where verified, under half of the shortfall comes from an unresolved V gene, and the cause of the rest is unknown. The sample profile shows about 45,000 clones; roughly 88% of them were found once. The ten top clones hold 2.6% of the sample.

Patients with a history of autoimmune disease or receiving systemic immunosuppression were excluded from the trial. Peripheral blood for TCR sequencing was collected from all dose cohorts at baseline, on cycle 4 day 1, and on cycle 7 day 1. The samples were drawn from a first-in-human, open-label, multicenter phase I dose-escalation trial of ivuxolimab. The trial enrolled adults with locally advanced or metastatic head and neck squamous cell, hepatocellular, melanoma or renal cell carcinoma. Before TCR sequencing, CD4+ T cells and CD8+ T cells from peripheral blood were sorted into separate populations.

This specimen consisted of CD4+ or CD8+ T cells sorted from blood, obtained in a trial of the OX40 agonist ivuxolimab. The V gene is TRBV5-4 and the J gene is TRBJ2-2; TRBD2 could be the D gene, as 5 bases match. The origin of this receptor is an adult with an advanced solid tumor such as melanoma, head and neck, liver or kidney cancer. The DNA sequence follows: TGTGCCAGCAGCCTTAGGACCGGGATGGCCGGGGAGCTGTTTTTT. Protein translation: CASSLRTGMAGELFF.